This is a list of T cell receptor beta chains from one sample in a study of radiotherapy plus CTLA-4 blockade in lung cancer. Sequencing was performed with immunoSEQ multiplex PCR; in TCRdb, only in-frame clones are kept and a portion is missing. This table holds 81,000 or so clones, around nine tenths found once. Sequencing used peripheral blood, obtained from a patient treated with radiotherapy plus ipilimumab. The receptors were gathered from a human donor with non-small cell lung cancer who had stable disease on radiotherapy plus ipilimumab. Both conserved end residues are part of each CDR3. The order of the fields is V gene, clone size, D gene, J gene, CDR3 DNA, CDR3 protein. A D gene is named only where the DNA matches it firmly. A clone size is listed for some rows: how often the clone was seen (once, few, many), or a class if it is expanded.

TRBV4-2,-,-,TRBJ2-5,TGTGCCAGCAGCCAAGATCTGCTCGGGGGGCGCAAAGAGACCCAGTACTTC,CASSQDLLGGRKETQYF
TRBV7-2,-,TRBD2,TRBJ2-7,TGTGCCAGCAGCTCTAGCGGGGGACTAGCGGGGCCCTTCTACGAGCAGTACTTC,CASSSSGGLAGPFYEQYF
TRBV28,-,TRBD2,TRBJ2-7,TGTGCCAGCAGTTTAGGGCGACTAGCGGGAGAGAGCGAGCAGTACTTC,CASSLGRLAGESEQYF
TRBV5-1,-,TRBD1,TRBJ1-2,TGCGCCAGCAGCCCTTACGGACAGGGTGACTATGGCTACACCTTC,CASSPYGQGDYGYTF
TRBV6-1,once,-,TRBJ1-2,TGTGCCGGGGAGGGGCATGGCTACACCTTC,CAGEGHGYTF
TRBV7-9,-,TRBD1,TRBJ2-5,TGTGCCAGCAGCTTGGGACAGGGGGCAGAGACCCAGTACTTC,CASSLGQGAETQYF
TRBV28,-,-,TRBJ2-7,TGTGCCAGCAGTCCCCCTGGGGGGCTCTACGAGCAGTACTTC,CASSPPGGLYEQYF
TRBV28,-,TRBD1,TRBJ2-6,TGTGCCAGCAGTGCTCCGGGACAGATACTTGCCTCTGGGGCCAACGTCCTGACTTTC,CASSAPGQILASGANVLTF
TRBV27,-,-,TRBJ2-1,TGTGCCAGCGGCCCCGAAAACTCTGAGCAGTTCTTC,CASGPENSEQFF
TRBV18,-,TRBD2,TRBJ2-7,TGTGCCAGCTCCCCACTTGTGACCGGGACTAGCTCCTACGAGCAGTACTTC,CASSPLVTGTSSYEQYF
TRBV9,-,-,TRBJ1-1,TGTGCCAGCAGCGTGGCAGGGGATTTCAGCACTGAAGCTTTCTTT,CASSVAGDFSTEAFF
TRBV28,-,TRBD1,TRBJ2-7,TGTGCCAGCAGTTCGGCGGGACAGGGAAGGGAGCAGTACTTC,CASSSAGQGREQYF
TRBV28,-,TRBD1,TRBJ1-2,TGTGCCAGCAGGCAGGGGGGGCATGGCTACACCTTC,CASRQGGHGYTF